Given below is one T cell receptor (beta chain) in context. What it binds is unknown. The data originate from a study of T cell therapy after organ transplantation. Time point in this sample: 4-8 weeks after completion of therapy. CDR1 SNHLY and CDR2 FYNNEI come from the germline V gene. The CDR3 totals 17 residues. V trimming: 3 bases; J trimming: 2 bases; junction bases outside the gene matches: 8. Study-wide findings and caveats: Post-therapy reconstitution appeared to include transferred and endogenous clonotypes.

Sequencing used immunoSEQ multiplex PCR; TCRdb keeps in-frame clones, though not all of them. The table lists thousands of clones, about 80% of them singletons. The source is a human patient who had received a solid organ transplant and had CMV disease. The T cells may partly be graft donor cells. Sequences were derived from CD8+ T cells from blood, sampled after autologous CMV-specific T cell therapy. The chain uses TRBV2 and TRBJ2-3; 10 bases agree with TRBD2. The CDR3 here is CASSDPSGGPLTDTQYF. The CDR3 nucleotides are TGTGCCAGCAGTGACCCTAGCGGGGGCCCCCTCACAGATACGCAGTATTTT.